This T cell receptor beta chain was sequenced in a study of beta chain features in type 1 diabetes. Study results and caveats: The cDNA sequencing approach could over-represent high-TCR-expressing cells.

As every portion of the isolated RNA was reverse transcribed, the sequencing read expressed TCRB transcripts. Profiled with immunoSEQ multiplex PCR; TCRdb holds only in-frame clones, not every one. Of under 450,000 clones listed, about 14% are singletons. In regard to this clone: Its antigen is currently unknown.

The CDR3 length is 16 residues. The germline V gene encodes CDR1 SGHTA and CDR2 FQGNSA. The trim removed 5 bases at V and 1 base at J, leaving 10 bases unmatched. The chain carries TRBV7-2 and TRBJ1-1; TRBD1 agrees at 7 bases. The receptor's source is a man under 40 in good health. The sample comprised naive CD4+ T cells from blood. The CDR3, as DNA: TGTGCCAGCAGCCCCTACCGACAGGGTACGAACACTGAAGCTTTCTTT. It encodes CASSPYRQGTNTEAFF.